What follows describes a single TCR beta chain. Its target is not known. Here immunoSEQ multiplex PCR was the method, and the copy in TCRdb shows in-frame clones only, minus some. The sample holds more than 75,000 clones, around nine tenths seen once. The sample is drawn from a study of T cell responses to AZD1222 COVID-19 vaccine. Findings and caveats of the study: Spike-specific TCR breadth and depth grew following two AZD1222 doses.

With 5 bases clipped from V and 0 bases from J, the junction kept 9 bases outside the gene matches. In germline, CDR1 is MNHEY, CDR2 SMNVEV (reference sequence). The CDR3 loop spans 17 amino acids. This chain connects TRBV27 to TRBJ2-3, with 9 bases identical to TRBD2. This specimen consisted of peripheral blood, obtained 28 days after the second AZD1222 dose. This receptor was obtained from an adult who received the AZD1222 COVID-19 vaccine. CDR3 DNA sequence: TGTGCCAGCAGTATTATAGCGGGAGCCTCTAGCACAGATACGCAGTATTTT. Translation: CASSIIAGASSTDTQYF.